This TCR beta chain was found in a study of cytomegalovirus exposure and HLA in healthy donors. Study-level results: Listed as cytomegalovirus-associated were 150 to 200 TCR beta chains.

Notes on this clone: The antigen remains unidentified.

Between the trimmed V and J ends, which lost 1 base and 5 bases, there was a span of 10 bases. The CDR3 runs to 13 residues. Germline assignment: CDR1 SGHRS and CDR2 YFSETQ. Sequencing used immunoSEQ multiplex PCR; TCRdb keeps in-frame clones, though not all of them. The data contain under 200,000 clones, less than 95% of them singletons. J is TRBJ2-7 and V is TRBV5-1; TRBD1 might be the D (6 bases). The receptor was isolated from a woman aged 18-29 years in good health and CMV-seropositive. The sequenced sample consisted of PBMCs. CDR3 region: CASSLSGQDEQYF. The CDR3 DNA sequence: TGCGCCAGCAGCTTGTCGGGACAAGACGAGCAGTACTTC.